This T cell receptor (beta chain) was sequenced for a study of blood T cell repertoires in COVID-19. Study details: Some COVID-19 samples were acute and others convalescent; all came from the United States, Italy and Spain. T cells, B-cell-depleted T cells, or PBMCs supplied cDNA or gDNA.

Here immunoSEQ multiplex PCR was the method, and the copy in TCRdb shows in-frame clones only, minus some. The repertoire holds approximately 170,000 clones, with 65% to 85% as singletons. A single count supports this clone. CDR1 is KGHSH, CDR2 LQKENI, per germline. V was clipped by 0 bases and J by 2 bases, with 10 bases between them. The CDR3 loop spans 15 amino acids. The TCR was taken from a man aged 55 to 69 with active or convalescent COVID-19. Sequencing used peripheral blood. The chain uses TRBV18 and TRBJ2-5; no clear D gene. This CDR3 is CASSPPGRLQETQYF. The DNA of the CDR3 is TGTGCCAGCTCACCACCGGGCAGGCTTCAAGAGACCCAGTACTTC. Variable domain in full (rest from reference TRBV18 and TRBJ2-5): NAGVMQNPRHLVRRRGQEARLRCSPMKGHSHVYWYRQLPEEGLKFMVYLQKENIIDESGMPKERFSAEFPKEGPSILRIQQVVRGDSAAYFCASSPPGRLQETQYFGPGTRLLVL.